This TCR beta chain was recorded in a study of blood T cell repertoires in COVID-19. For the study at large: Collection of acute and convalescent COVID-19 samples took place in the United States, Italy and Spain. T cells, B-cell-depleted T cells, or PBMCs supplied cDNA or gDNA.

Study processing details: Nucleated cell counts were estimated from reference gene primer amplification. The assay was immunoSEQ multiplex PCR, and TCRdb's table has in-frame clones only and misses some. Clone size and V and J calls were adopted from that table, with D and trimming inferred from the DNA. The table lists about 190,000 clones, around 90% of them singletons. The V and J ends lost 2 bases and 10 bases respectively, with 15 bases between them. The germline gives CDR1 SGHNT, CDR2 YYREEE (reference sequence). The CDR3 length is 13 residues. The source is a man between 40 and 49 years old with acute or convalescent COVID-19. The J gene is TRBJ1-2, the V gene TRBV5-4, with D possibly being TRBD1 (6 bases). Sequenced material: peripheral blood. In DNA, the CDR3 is TGTGCCAGCAGCTTAGCGGGGGGCCCCCTCTACACCTTC. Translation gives CASSLAGGPLYTF.